The present TCR beta chain was sequenced within a study of cytomegalovirus exposure and HLA in healthy donors. On the study more broadly: There were about 85 million unique TCRs (from HLA-typed donors) in an early data release.

CDR3 length: 14 amino acids. V shed 4 bases and J shed 2 bases, with 12 bases lying between them. Germline CDR1 and CDR2: SGHRS and YFSETQ. The PCR contained 60 Vbeta and 13 Jbeta primers. The method was immunoSEQ multiplex PCR; TCRdb's version includes in-frame clones alone and lacks a portion of them. The sample yields approximately 170,000 clones, roughly 80% seen once. This clone was seen more than once but under ten times. The chain couples TRBV5-1 to TRBJ1-1; TRBD1 might be the D (5 bases). Material for sequencing was PBMCs. This clonotype was sampled from a male donor in good health and CMV-seronegative. The DNA for the CDR3 is TGCGCCAGCAGCGGGTGGGGGGGAAACACTGAAGCTTTCTTT. This gives the protein CASSGWGGNTEAFF.